One TCR beta chain is described in this entry. Its antigen is unknown. A read error may produce the germline difference seen at one junction end. Germline V gives CDR1 SSHAT, CDR2 FNYEAQ (reference sequence). CDR3 length: 13 residues. This sample is part of a study of cytomegalovirus exposure and HLA in healthy donors. Study-wide results and limits: The authors listed approximately 150 TCR beta chains as cytomegalovirus-associated.

Researchers ran the PCR with 60 Vbeta and 13 Jbeta primers. Sequencing used immunoSEQ multiplex PCR; TCRdb keeps in-frame clones, though not all of them. The table lists 130,000 to 150,000 clones, roughly 80% of them singletons. The rearrangement links TRBV7-7 to TRBJ2-2, with D maybe TRBD1 (7 bases). The clonotype originates from a man in his forties or fifties in good health and CMV-seronegative. The sample consisted of PBMCs. The DNA for the CDR3 is TGTGCTAGCAGCCCCCAGGGGGGTCGGGAGCTGTTTTTT. This translates into CASSPQGGRELFF.